This T cell receptor (beta chain) was captured in a study of control samples from healthy donors and cancer patients. Clones were read by immunoSEQ multiplex PCR, and TCRdb kept only the in-frame ones, dropping some. The top ten clones hold almost 2.5% of a sample with 120,000 or so clones, approximately 92% of them seen once. Germline V gives CDR1 MNHEY, CDR2 SVGEGT. This CDR3 region has 14 residues. The V segment lost 2 bases and the J segment 5 bases; nucleotides outside the gene matches: 1. The J gene is TRBJ1-4, the V gene TRBV6-2 or TRBV6-3, with 8 positions matching TRBD1. Sequencing was performed on blood. This TCR derives from a man in his late teens or twenties in good health. The CDR3 spells CASSYRTGNEKLFF. CDR3 in DNA: TGTGCCAGCAGTTACAGGACAGGGAATGAAAAACTGTTTTTT.